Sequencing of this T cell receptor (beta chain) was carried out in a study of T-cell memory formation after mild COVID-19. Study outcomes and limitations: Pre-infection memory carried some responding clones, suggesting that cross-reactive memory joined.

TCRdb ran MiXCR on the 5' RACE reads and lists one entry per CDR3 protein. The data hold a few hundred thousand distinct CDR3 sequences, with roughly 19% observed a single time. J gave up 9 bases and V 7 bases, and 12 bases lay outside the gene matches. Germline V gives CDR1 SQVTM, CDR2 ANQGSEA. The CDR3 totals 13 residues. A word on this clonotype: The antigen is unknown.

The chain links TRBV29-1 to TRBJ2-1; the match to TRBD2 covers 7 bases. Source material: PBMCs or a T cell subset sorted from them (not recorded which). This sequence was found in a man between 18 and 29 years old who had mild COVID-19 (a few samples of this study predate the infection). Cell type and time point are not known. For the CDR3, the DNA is TGCAGCGGGTGCAAGCGGGGTGACGGTGAGCAGTTCTTC. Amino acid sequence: CSGCKRGDGEQFF.